Below are 8 T cell receptor beta chains sequenced from a single sample in a study of blood T cell repertoires in COVID-19. Method: immunoSEQ multiplex PCR; TCRdb's copy keeps in-frame clones and lacks some. The top ten clones hold 13% of a sample with 30,000 to 40,000 clones, 70% to 90% of them seen once. The sample comprised peripheral blood. These receptors originate from a man between 70 and 80 years old with active COVID-19.

The rearrangement joins TRBV4-3 to TRBJ2-5; tentatively, D is TRBD1 (7 bases). Trimming left V 0 bases short and J 3 bases short, with 17 bases between. CDR1 is LGHNA and CDR2 is YSLEER in the germline V gene. CDR3 size: 17 residues. This CDR3 reads CASSQDVTGWGEETQYF. The CDR3 coding sequence is TGCGCCAGCAGCCAAGATGTGACAGGGTGGGGGGAAGAGACCCAGTACTTC.

The CDR3 loop reads CASSQSSGPYNEQFF. The CDR3 coding sequence is TGCGCCAGCAGCCAATCCAGCGGGCCATACAATGAGCAGTTCTTC. The gene calls are TRBV4-3 and TRBJ2-1; weak D call: TRBD2 (6 bases). The CDR3 runs 15 residues. The germline CDR1 and CDR2 sequences are LGHNA and YSLEER. The ends were cut back, 2 bases at V and 4 bases at J, with 12 bases in the middle.

J is TRBJ1-5 and V is TRBV4-2, with 7 bases that match TRBD1. The CDR3 contains 15 residues. The ends lost 1 base at V and 7 bases at J; junction bases unmatched: 7. Germline V CDR1 and CDR2: LGHNA, YNFKEQ. The CDR3 DNA follows: TGTGCCAGCAGCCAAGGGGGGCAGGGGGAACAGCCCCAGCATTTT. Its protein product is CASSQGGQGEQPQHF.

This clone was counted once. J is TRBJ2-7 and V is TRBV5-4; possible D gene TRBD1, 5 bases. This CDR3 region has 16 residues. CDR1 SGHNT and CDR2 YYREEE come from the germline V gene (reference sequence). The V end was cut by 0 bases, the J end by 0 bases, with 13 bases between. The CDR3 DNA reads as TGTGCCAGCAGCTTGGGAGGTGGCCAGGGCTCCTACGAGCAGTACTTC. It is translated as CASSLGGGQGSYEQYF. Filled out from reference TRBV5-4 and TRBJ2-7, the complete variable domain reads ETGVTQSPTHLIKTRGQQVTLRCSSQSGHNTVSWYQQALGQGPQFIFQYYREEENGRGNFPPRFSGLQFPNYSSELNVNALELDDSALYLCASSLGGGQGSYEQYFGPGTRLTVT.

The chain combines TRBV7-9 with TRBJ2-1, with 12 positions matching TRBD2. V gave up 0 bases and J gave up 7 bases; unmatched junction bases: 13. The CDR3 runs 19 residues. Germline CDR1 reads SEHNR; CDR2 reads FQNEAQ (reference sequence). This chain's CDR3 is CASSLALGPKTSGSNEQFF. The CDR3 nucleotides read TGTGCCAGCAGCTTAGCATTGGGTCCAAAGACTAGCGGGAGTAATGAGCAGTTCTTC.

The chain joins TRBV27 to TRBJ1-2, with a possible D match to TRBD1 (6 bases). Germline CDR1 MNHEY, CDR2 SMNVEV (reference sequence). Between the trimmed V and J ends, which lost 2 bases and 7 bases, there was a span of 11 bases. The CDR3 runs 13 residues. The CDR3 sequence is CASSLQPGAGYTF. For the CDR3, the DNA is TGTGCCAGCAGTTTACAGCCAGGGGCTGGCTACACCTTC.

This sequence joins TRBV2 and TRBJ2-5, with 11 positions matching TRBD2. Trimming removed 6 bases from V and 5 bases from J; junction bases left unmatched: 8. The CDR3 is made up of 15 amino acids. The germline V gene encodes CDR1 SNHLY and CDR2 FYNNEI. CDR3 protein: CASSTGTSGLETQYF. DNA of the CDR3: TGTGCCAGCAGCACCGGGACTAGCGGACTGGAGACCCAGTACTTC.

In its sample, this clone was seen once. This chain uses TRBV9 with TRBJ2-5; the D gene is possibly TRBD1 (5 bases). Between the trimmed V and J ends, which lost 0 bases and 7 bases, there was a span of 16 bases. CDR1 SGDLS and CDR2 YYNGEE come from the germline V gene. CDR3 size: 15 residues. The CDR3 protein is CASSVGGAVGSTQYF. CDR3 bases: TGTGCCAGCAGCGTAGGGGGCGCGGTGGGGTCGACCCAGTACTTC.